This passage covers 9 T cell receptor beta chains from one sample sequenced in a study of shared clonotypes between healthy human individuals. TCRdb's copy holds only in-frame clones and misses some; the assay was immunoSEQ multiplex PCR. The repertoire includes approximately 2.3 million clones, more than 80% of them detected once, and about 0.41% sits in the top ten. Specimen: naive CD4+ T cells from PBMCs. Subset denoted: CD45RA+ positively selected. Receptors originate from a man between 18 and 29 years old in good health. Some clones in this sample may be carry-over from other donors' samples.

This sequence joins TRBV5-4 and TRBJ2-1, with 9 bases that match TRBD1. The CDR3 is 15 amino acids. Germline loops: CDR1 SGHNT, CDR2 YYREEE (reference sequence). After removal of 4 bases from V and 1 base from J, the junction contained 3 bases not matched to a gene. Written as DNA, the CDR3 is TGTGCCAGCAGCATAGGACAGGGGTCCTACAATGAGCAGTTCTTC. It specifies CASSIGQGSYNEQFF.

This clone was picked up a small number of times. The V gene is TRBV19, the J gene TRBJ2-2; 7 bases fit TRBD1. With 3 bases clipped from V and 4 bases from J, the junction kept 2 bases outside the gene matches. This CDR3 is built from 14 residues. The germline V gene encodes CDR1 LNHDA and CDR2 SQIVND (reference sequence). The CDR3 sequence: CASSMAGGTGELFF. CDR3 nucleotide sequence: TGTGCCAGTAGTATGGCAGGGGGCACCGGGGAGCTGTTTTTT.

The rearrangement joins TRBV18 to TRBJ1-1; D possibly corresponds to TRBD1 (5 bases). V shed 3 bases and J shed 5 bases, with 16 bases lying between them. The germline CDR1 and CDR2 sequences are KGHSH and LQKENI. The CDR3 has 15 residues. The CDR3 protein is CASSPPGMGGTEAFF. DNA for the CDR3: TGTGCCAGCTCACCGCCCGGGATGGGGGGGACTGAAGCTTTCTTT.

The rearrangement links TRBV7-2 to TRBJ2-7, with 9 positions matching TRBD1. Germline CDR1 reads SGHTA; CDR2 reads FQGNSA. CDR3 length: 15 residues. V shed 4 bases, J shed 0 bases, and the junction held 4 bases outside the gene matches. The CDR3 loop is CASSWDRAISYEQYF. In DNA form, the CDR3 reads TGTGCCAGCAGCTGGGACAGGGCCATCTCCTACGAGCAGTACTTC.

This clone was recorded once. The chain carries TRBV7-3 and TRBJ2-2, with D perhaps matching TRBD2 (5 bases). Germline V gives CDR1 SGHTA, CDR2 FQGTGA. The CDR3 covers 16 residues. Trimming stripped 5 bases from V and 7 bases from J, with 20 bases between. CDR3 loop: CASSGSGSTKVGELFF. CDR3 sequence (DNA): TGTGCCAGCAGCGGGAGTGGGTCGACCAAGGTCGGGGAGCTGTTTTTT.

The gene calls are TRBV5-1 and TRBJ1-3, with D tentatively TRBD1 (5 bases). Trimming removed 0 bases from V and 0 bases from J, with 10 bases in between. CDR3 length equals 16 residues. Germline CDR1 reads SGHRS; CDR2 reads YFSETQ. CDR3 coding DNA: TGCGCCAGCAGCTTGGTAAGCAGGGACTCTGGAAACACCATATATTTT. Its protein product is CASSLVSRDSGNTIYF.

This sequence joins TRBV9 and TRBJ2-2; D ambiguous. This CDR3 is built from 15 residues. Germline CDR1 is SGDLS and CDR2 is YYNGEE. Trimming shortened V by 3 bases and J by 0 bases, and 9 bases separated the two germline ends. CDR3 sequence (DNA): TGTGCCAGCAGCGGACAACTCGCGAACACCGGGGAGCTGTTTTTT. Translated: CASSGQLANTGELFF.

J is TRBJ2-1 and V is TRBV15; possibly TRBD1 or TRBD2 for D (5 bases each). The CDR3 is 15 amino acids. V was pared by 2 bases and J by 8 bases, with 16 bases between. Germline assignment: CDR1 LNHNV and CDR2 YYDKDF (reference sequence). The CDR3, as DNA: TGTGCCACCAGCAGACTCGGGGCCAATGCGGATGAGCAGTTCTTC. Its protein is CATSRLGANADEQFF.

The V gene is TRBV10-2, the J gene TRBJ2-1; D is perhaps TRBD1 or TRBD2 (5 bases each). The V end was cut by 2 bases, the J end by 8 bases, with 13 bases between. In germline, CDR1 is WSHSY, CDR2 SAAADI. This CDR3 has 14 amino acids. CDR3 residues: CASSEGDARDEQFF. CDR3 nucleotides: TGCGCCAGCAGTGAGGGGGACGCGAGAGATGAGCAGTTCTTC.